Presented here are 29 T cell receptor beta chains from one specimen sequenced in a study of blood T cell repertoires in COVID-19 (dated by TCRdb to 2018 to 2021). Libraries were constructed by the immunoSEQ multiplex PCR assay. The clones in this table, taken by TCRdb from immuneACCESS, are in-frame only. Not every clone is retained; where verified, under half of the shortfall comes from an unresolved V gene, and the cause of the rest is unknown. Within this sample are 85,000 to 100,000 clones, with 81% of them counted one time only. The ten largest clones capture roughly 4.8% of the sample. Input material: peripheral blood. Source of these receptors: a man older than 75 with COVID-19, enrolled during active disease.

This chain uses TRBV27 with TRBJ1-2, with TRBD1 matching 7 bases. V was clipped by 0 bases and J by 3 bases; unmatched bases: 4. The CDR3 runs to 15 residues. Germline assignment: CDR1 MNHEY and CDR2 SMNVEV (reference sequence). In DNA form, the CDR3 reads TGTGCCAGCAGTTTATCGGGGACAGACCACTATGGCTACACCTTC. It specifies CASSLSGTDHYGYTF.

The chain couples TRBV11-2 to TRBJ1-2; TRBD1 matches 7 bases. The V gene end was trimmed by 5 bases and the J gene end by 8 bases; junction bases not matched to a gene: 17. Germline CDR1 and CDR2: SGHAT and FQNNGV. The CDR3 is 16 residues long. The CDR3: CASSPRQGALVRGYTF. The CDR3 coding sequence is TGTGCCAGCAGCCCAAGACAGGGAGCTCTAGTACGGGGCTACACCTTC.

Only one count was recorded for this clone. V gene TRBV23-1 combines with J gene TRBJ2-3, with 8 bases matching TRBD2. TRBV23-1 is reported as an ORF; its role is uncertain. CDR3 length equals 16 residues. The V and J ends lost 4 bases and 0 bases, in that order; junction bases with no gene match: 6. CDR3 residues: CASSLHSGVSTDTQYF. CDR3 DNA sequence: TGCGCCAGCAGTCTGCATAGCGGGGTTAGCACAGATACGCAGTATTTT.

The chain couples TRBV18 to TRBJ1-5; a possible D gene is TRBD1 (6 bases). V shed 3 bases and J shed 3 bases, with 9 bases lying between them. Germline CDR1 KGHSH, CDR2 LQKENI. CDR3 length: 14 residues. The CDR3 sequence: CASSPQGFNQPQHF. CDR3 coding DNA: TGTGCCAGCTCACCGCAGGGGTTCAATCAGCCCCAGCATTTT.

This clone was seen just once. CDR3 sequence reads: CASSSLQGTLRETQYF. In nucleotides, the CDR3 is TGTGCCAGCAGTTCTTTACAGGGGACACTACGGGAGACCCAGTACTTC. The chain recombines TRBV5-5 with TRBJ2-5; the match to TRBD1 covers 7 bases. CDR3 size: 16 residues. V lost 5 bases, J lost 5 bases, and 15 bases stayed unmatched. Germline CDR1 SGHKS, CDR2 YYEKEE (reference sequence).

V usage is TRBV4-2 and J usage is TRBJ1-2, with D unclear. There are 13 residues in the CDR3. Trimming stripped 4 bases from V and 8 bases from J, with 14 bases between. Germline CDR1 reads LGHNA; CDR2 reads YNFKEQ. CDR3 in amino acids: CASSPRVPMGYTF. DNA for the CDR3: TGTGCCAGCAGCCCACGGGTCCCCATGGGCTACACCTTC.

The genes are TRBV5-5 and TRBJ2-3, with a possible D match to TRBD1 (5 bases). Germline values: CDR1 SGHKS, CDR2 YYEKEE (reference sequence). Trimming took off 4 bases at V and 2 bases at J, with 11 bases between the two ends. CDR3 length: 14 amino acids. This chain's CDR3 is CASSPEGATDTQYF. The DNA of the CDR3 is TGTGCCAGCAGCCCCGAAGGGGCCACAGATACGCAGTATTTT.

In its sample, this clone was seen a few times. The genes are TRBV5-1 and TRBJ1-1; TRBD1 aligns across 7 bases. J gave up 4 bases and V 5 bases, and 8 bases lay outside the gene matches. CDR3 length equals 14 residues. The germline CDR1 and CDR2 sequences are SGHRS and YFSETQ. The CDR3 region is CASSEQGTTTEAFF. The CDR3 DNA is TGCGCCAGCAGTGAACAGGGGACAACCACTGAAGCTTTCTTT.

This clone was recorded once. The chain employs TRBV5-4 and TRBJ2-7; the match to TRBD2 covers 13 bases. The CDR3 is 15 residues long. In germline, CDR1 is SGHNT, CDR2 YYREEE (reference sequence). V lost 3 bases to trimming and J lost 3 bases; unmatched junction nucleotides: 3. The CDR3 DNA reads as TGTGCCAGCAGCTCGCGGACTAGCGGGAGCTACGAGCAGTACTTC. Protein product: CASSSRTSGSYEQYF. Full variable domain (outside the CDR3, taken from reference TRBV5-4 and TRBJ2-7): ETGVTQSPTHLIKTRGQQVTLRCSSQSGHNTVSWYQQALGQGPQFIFQYYREEENGRGNFPPRFSGLQFPNYSSELNVNALELDDSALYLCASSSRTSGSYEQYFGPGTRLTVT.

Here the CDR3 DNA reads TGTGCCAGCAGTTGGCAACAGGGGGGGCTCCCGAAATCGAACACTGAAGCTTTCTTT. It specifies CASSWQQGGLPKSNTEAFF. The chain is built from TRBV6-2 or TRBV6-3 and TRBJ1-1; 8 bases are a match to TRBD1. Germline trimming cut 4 bases from V and 1 base from J; bases unmatched to any gene: 17. Per germline, CDR1 MNHEY and CDR2 SVGEGT. The CDR3 covers 19 residues.

V is TRBV6-5 and J is TRBJ1-5; 8 nucleotides match TRBD1. Per germline, CDR1 MNHEY and CDR2 SVGAGI. V trimming: 5 bases; J trimming: 0 bases; junction bases outside the gene matches: 3. The CDR3 has 15 residues. The CDR3 sequence: CASSQQGDSNQPQHF. CDR3 DNA sequence: TGTGCCAGCAGTCAACAGGGGGATAGCAATCAGCCCCAGCATTTT.

The rearrangement links TRBV10-3 to TRBJ1-1; possibly TRBD1 for D (6 bases). This CDR3 is 13 amino acids long. Germline values: CDR1 ENHRY, CDR2 SYGVKD. Trimming cost V 5 bases and J 4 bases, with 11 bases left between them. CDR3 in amino acids: CAISPDSVTEAFF. For the CDR3, the DNA is TGTGCCATCAGTCCGGACAGTGTCACTGAAGCTTTCTTT.

This rearrangement joins TRBV24-1 to TRBJ2-7; 8 nucleotides align to TRBD1. Per the germline V gene, CDR1 is KGHDR and CDR2 is SFDVKD. V lost 3 bases to trimming and J lost 5 bases; unmatched junction nucleotides: 5. This CDR3 has 14 residues. The CDR3 nucleotides read TGTGCCACCAGTGATCCAGGACAGGGACACGAGCAGTACTTC. This gives the protein CATSDPGQGHEQYF.

A few counts support this clone. The chain employs TRBV19 and TRBJ2-7; 7 positions agree with TRBD2. The CDR3 runs to 15 residues. Per germline, CDR1 LNHDA and CDR2 SQIVND (reference sequence). Unmatched junction bases numbered 19, after V lost 5 bases and J lost 12 bases. CDR3 DNA: TGTGCCAGTAGTCCCCTCAGCGCGGGAGAAAAGTCCCGGTACTTC. It translates to CASSPLSAGEKSRYF. Filled out from reference TRBV19 and TRBJ2-7, the complete variable domain reads DGGITQSPKYLFRKEGQNVTLSCEQNLNHDAMYWYRQDPGQGLRLIYYSQIVNDFQKGDIAEGYSVSREKKESFPLTVTSAQKNPTAFYLCASSPLSAGEKSRYFGPGTRLTVT.

This chain links TRBV19 with TRBJ2-3; perhaps TRBD1 as D (6 bases). The CDR3 spans 16 residues. Germline CDR1 is LNHDA and CDR2 is SQIVND (reference sequence). V lost 1 base and J lost 2, with 13 bases in between. CDR3 nucleotide sequence: TGTGCCAGTAGTATAGGACAGGTCAGGTTCACAGATACGCAGTATTTT. It encodes CASSIGQVRFTDTQYF. The full variable domain, with the rest looked up from reference TRBV19 and TRBJ2-3, is DGGITQSPKYLFRKEGQNVTLSCEQNLNHDAMYWYRQDPGQGLRLIYYSQIVNDFQKGDIAEGYSVSREKKESFPLTVTSAQKNPTAFYLCASSIGQVRFTDTQYFGPGTRLTVL.

CDR3 nucleotides: TGTGCCAGCAGCCCGATAAGGGCAGGGAGGTCACCCCTCCACTTT. Its translation is CASSPIRAGRSPLHF. This rearrangement joins TRBV3-1 (or the pseudogene TRBV3-2) to TRBJ1-6, with a weak D call TRBD1 (5 bases). The CDR3 covers 15 residues. Germline CDR1 and CDR2: LGHDT and YNNKEL (reference sequence). Trimming stripped 4 bases from V and 10 bases from J, with 17 bases between.

The rearrangement links TRBV29-1 to TRBJ2-1; no definite D call. Germline CDR1 SQVTM, CDR2 ANQGSEA. This CDR3 has 15 residues. V was clipped by 4 bases and J by 1 base, with 14 bases between them. This chain's CDR3 is CSVGMTPGSYNEQFF. In nucleotides, the CDR3 is TGCAGCGTTGGAATGACTCCCGGGTCCTACAATGAGCAGTTCTTC.

This chain links TRBV5-5 with TRBJ2-5, with 8 positions matching TRBD1. The CDR3 totals 14 residues. V lost 4 bases to trimming and J lost 4 bases; unmatched junction nucleotides: 6. The germline V gene encodes CDR1 SGHKS and CDR2 YYEKEE (reference sequence). The CDR3 spells CASSGMTGVETQYF. The CDR3 bases are TGTGCCAGCAGCGGCATGACAGGGGTAGAGACCCAGTACTTC.

The V and J genes are TRBV6-5 and TRBJ2-1; no firm D call. This CDR3 contains 15 residues. The V gene lost 0 bases and the J gene lost 6 bases, with 12 bases spanning the gap. Per germline, CDR1 MNHEY and CDR2 SVGAGI. The CDR3 nucleotides are TGTGCCAGCAGTTACTCGTACCAGTCAGGCAATGAGCAGTTCTTC. Translated: CASSYSYQSGNEQFF.

The V call is TRBV6-2 or TRBV6-3, the J call TRBJ2-1; 9 bases fit TRBD1. Germline trimming cut 6 bases from V and 7 bases from J; bases unmatched to any gene: 13. Germline CDR1 and CDR2: MNHEY and SVGEGT. CDR3 length: 16 residues. The CDR3, as DNA: TGTGCCAGCAGCCGTTCGGGGACAGGGAGATGGAATGAGCAGTTCTTC. Amino acid sequence: CASSRSGTGRWNEQFF.

CDR3 residues: CASSLLAGGLGEQFF. The CDR3 nucleotides are TGTGCCAGCAGCTTACTAGCGGGGGGGCTCGGTGAGCAGTTCTTC. The V gene is TRBV7-6, the J gene TRBJ2-1; 12 nucleotides align to TRBD2. Per germline, CDR1 SGHVS and CDR2 FNYEAQ. Losses at the gene ends were 2 bases for V and 9 bases for J; bases not matched to a gene: 5. This CDR3 is 15 amino acids long.

The chain carries TRBV12-3 or TRBV12-4 and TRBJ2-5, with 8 positions matching TRBD2. V shed 6 bases, J shed 5 bases, and the junction held 5 bases outside the gene matches. The CDR3 consists of 13 residues. The CDR3 bases are TGTGCCAGCAGCACGGGGGGGCTGGAGACCCAGTACTTC. This sequence encodes CASSTGGLETQYF.

The chain carries TRBV10-3 and TRBJ2-5, with 7 nucleotides matching TRBD1. Germline lookup yields CDR1 ENHRY and CDR2 SYGVKD. J gave up 5 bases and V 4 bases, and 7 bases lay outside the gene matches. The CDR3 has 14 amino acids. For the CDR3, the DNA is TGTGCCATCAGTGGGGCAGGGGGACGGGAGACCCAGTACTTC. Residues: CAISGAGGRETQYF.

This chain links TRBV28 with TRBJ1-1, with a possible D match to TRBD1 (6 bases). The CDR3 spans 15 residues. Germline-derived CDR1 and CDR2 are MDHEN and SYDVKM. The V end lost 5 bases, the J end lost 4 bases, and 17 bases lay between the germline ends. CDR3 sequence reads: CASSTYREVLTEAFF. The CDR3 DNA follows: TGTGCCAGCAGTACCTACAGGGAAGTACTCACTGAAGCTTTCTTT. The variable domain in full, with the rest retrieved from reference TRBV28 and TRBJ1-1, is DVKVTQSSRYLVKRTGEKVFLECVQDMDHENMFWYRQDPGLGLRLIYFSYDVKMKEKGDIPEGYSVSREKKERFSLILESASTNQTSMYLCASSTYREVLTEAFFGQGTRLTVV.

This clone was counted a few times. The rearrangement links TRBV3-1 (or the pseudogene TRBV3-2) to TRBJ2-7; 7 bases match TRBD1. CDR1 LGHDT and CDR2 YNNKEL come from the germline V gene (reference sequence). After removal of 4 bases from V and 2 bases from J, the junction contained 11 bases not matched to a gene. The CDR3 has 16 amino acids. CDR3 sequence (DNA): TGTGCCAGCAGCCGATCCCGGACAGGCTTAGCCTACGAGCAGTACTTC. This gives the protein CASSRSRTGLAYEQYF.

J is TRBJ2-7 and V is TRBV5-4; perhaps TRBD1 as D (6 bases). The CDR3 is made up of 16 amino acids. Between the trimmed V and J ends, which lost 5 bases and 0 bases, there was a span of 18 bases. Germline V gives CDR1 SGHNT, CDR2 YYREEE (reference sequence). CDR3 sequence (DNA): TGTGCCAGCAGTCCCGGTCCTGGACAGACCTCCTACGAGCAGTACTTC. The encoded protein is CASSPGPGQTSYEQYF.

This chain uses TRBV5-6 with TRBJ2-7, with D unclear. V gave up 1 base and J gave up 4 bases, with 6 bases separating them. Germline V gene data show CDR1 as SGHDT and CDR2 as YYEEEE. The CDR3 runs 12 residues. The CDR3 nucleotides are TGTGCCAGCAGCTTGTCCCATTACGAGCAGTACTTC. Amino acid sequence: CASSLSHYEQYF. Complete variable domain (other parts from reference TRBV5-6 and TRBJ2-7): DAGVTQSPTHLIKTRGQQVTLRCSPKSGHDTVSWYQQALGQGPQFIFQYYEEEERQRGNFPDRFSGHQFPNYSSELNVNALLLGDSALYLCASSLSHYEQYFGPGTRLTVT.

The chain recombines TRBV19 with TRBJ1-3; 8 positions match TRBD1. The germline CDR1 and CDR2 sequences are LNHDA and SQIVND (reference sequence). The CDR3 runs to 14 residues. Trimming took 7 bases from V and 2 from J; bases not matched to a gene: 4. The CDR3 sequence: CASTTTGAGNTIYF. As DNA, the CDR3 is TGTGCCAGTACCACGACAGGGGCTGGAAACACCATATATTTT.

The rearrangement joins TRBV20-1 to TRBJ1-2, with no clear D. There are 13 residues in the CDR3. Per the germline V gene, CDR1 is DFQATT and CDR2 is SNEGSKA (reference sequence). V was shortened by 3 bases and J by 5 bases, with 13 bases between the two germline ends. The CDR3 spells CSASGAGWYGYTF. The CDR3 DNA follows: TGCAGTGCTAGTGGTGCAGGATGGTATGGCTACACCTTC.